A single TCR beta chain is shown here with its context. Its antigen has not been determined. The junction departs from germline at one end; a sequencing error may be responsible. The donors were 40 or so Caucasian individuals from Russia, aged roughly 6 to 100 years, who were systemically healthy. Each donor gave about 11 milliliters of peripheral blood, drawn into EDTA-treated Vacutainer tubes. Ficoll-Paque density-gradient centrifugation was used to isolate PBMCs, with at least 6.5 million per sample. Total RNA, at least 5 micrograms per sample, was extracted from PBMCs with Trizol reagent. For every donor, flow cytometry on a PBMC aliquot measured the percentage of naive CD45RAhigh/CD27high T cells. The sample is drawn from a study of blood T cells in healthy people across ages (dated by TCRdb to the mid-2010s). For the wider study: In model experiments, roughly one uniquely barcoded TCR beta cDNA molecule per two T cells was captured by template switching. Donors of different ages were randomly distributed across sequencing lanes to avoid experimental bias. The donors were split into four age groups: young (average approximately 16 years), middle-aged (nearly 40), aged (approximately 60) and long-lived (roughly 86). Using deep sequencing normalized with unique cDNA molecular identifiers, the study measured how TCR beta repertoire diversity changes with age. For two donors (one aged 18 to 30 and one aged 80 or older), the study analyzed two additional independent replicas of 1 million unique cDNA reads from the same blood draw. General findings and caveats noted by the study authors: The percentage of naive T cells measured by flow cytometry correlated strongly with observed TCR beta diversity. As age increased, observed TCR beta diversity per million T cells dropped in a roughly linear way, and a significant reduction was already evident by age 40. Because the CMV infection status of the donors was unknown, age-related changes in expanded clonotypes may potentially have been confounded. Bulk unsorted PBMC profiling prevented conclusive comparison of naive and antigen-experienced compartments. Compared with the aged group, more naive CD4+ T cells, fewer expanded clones and increased TCR diversity were shown by the long-lived group, suggesting age selection. Estimates of total diversity from one million sequenced T cells were regarded as lower bounds and underestimates.

The protocol used for the library was 5' RACE. The run used an Illumina HiSeq 2500. The second PCR ran for about 6 to 12 cycles and used a J-beta primer mix along with a sample-barcoded 5' primer. A unique molecular identifier was introduced onto each TCR beta cDNA molecule by a template-switch 5' adaptor carrying 12 random nucleotides. At least 2.5 million CDR3-containing paired-end reads were obtained from each sample. All of the RNA was converted into first-strand cDNA using the Mint cDNA synthesis kit, with a TRBC-specific oligonucleotide serving as the primer. Following uracil-DNA glycosylase treatment, a first 18-cycle PCR with universal primers M1SS and BC2_uni_R was performed on all cDNA. Concerning the study's data processing: Normalization of each sample was performed by random selection of 1 million high-quality reads, each carrying a distinct molecular identifier. Reads sharing molecular identifiers were discarded rather than binned into consensus sequences. MiTCR, run with a Q25 quality threshold and the strictest error-elimination algorithm, handled CDR3 identification, clonotype clustering and error correction. A nonparametric unseen species model using Euler transformation provided a lower-bound estimate of total TCR beta diversity. The raw public data were reprocessed by TCRdb itself: fastp quality trimming at Q25, MiXCR clonotype calling, in-frame beta chains only. Here each entry gathers all rows of one CDR3 protein and keeps the most common genes and DNA. The V and J calls reflect TCRdb's pipeline rather than the authors' work. Counted in this sample were 920,000 or so distinct CDR3 sequences; under 45% of them appeared once. The ten largest clones take up under 20% of the sample.

From the cysteine through the phenylalanine, the CDR3 covers 14 amino acids. CDR3 DNA is the only sequence kept; it has 42 bases, read in frame from the first base. From a lookup of the germline V gene, CDR1 and CDR2 are MGHRA and YSYEKL. Sequencing was carried out using blood. This chain joins TRBV4-1 to TRBJ2-4; 9 bases in the middle match TRBD1. The DNA end favors TRBJ2-5, so the J call may be wrong. The clonotype was recovered from a woman between 55 and 75 years old in good health. At the DNA level, the sequence is TGCGTCAGCAGCCAAGGGACAGGGCTGGAGACCCAGTACTTC. Translated, this is CVSSQGTGLETQYF.